A selection of T cell receptor beta chains follows, all from one sample in a study of control samples from healthy donors and cancer patients. TCRdb's copy holds only in-frame clones and misses some; the assay was immunoSEQ multiplex PCR. Among about 220,000 clones, around 94% were seen once, and the ten largest hold 1.5%. Sequenced input: blood. The source is a man aged 50 or older in good health. Each CDR3 is given with its conserved first and last residue. D genes are given only for firm matches. Rows give clone size only sometimes, using once, few, many, or a class for an expanded clone.

j_call v_call clone_size d_call cdr3_length cdr3_aa cdr3_nt
TRBJ1-6 TRBV6-1 . TRBD1 16 CASSEAPGQGSSPLHF TGTGCCAGCAGTGAAGCACCGGGACAGGGAAGTTCACCCCTCCACTTT
TRBJ1-4 TRBV5-1 . . 13 CASSLDRVEKLFF TGCGCCAGCAGCTTGGACAGGGTCGAAAAACTGTTTTTT
TRBJ2-5 TRBV18 . TRBD2 14 CASSGLAGPETQYF TGTGCCAGCTCAGGACTAGCGGGGCCCGAGACCCAGTACTTC
TRBJ2-7 TRBV6-2/TRBV6-3 . . 18 CASSYMPRLDLVPNEQYF TGTGCCAGCAGTTACATGCCGAGGTTGGACCTGGTACCCAACGAGCAGTACTTC
TRBJ2-5 TRBV25-1 . . 14 CASREGAGRETQYF TGTGCCAGCAGGGAGGGGGCCGGGAGGGAGACCCAGTACTTC
TRBJ1-1 TRBV7-9 . . 13 CASSLGGGTEAFF TGTGCCAGCAGCTTAGGAGGGGGGACTGAAGCTTTCTTT
TRBJ2-3 TRBV19 . . 15 CASQSGEGGTDTQYF TGTGCCAGTCAATCCGGGGAAGGGGGCACAGATACGCAGTATTTT
TRBJ2-4 TRBV5-1 . TRBD1 13 CASSEQGENIQYF TGCGCCAGCAGCGAACAGGGGGAAAACATTCAGTACTTC
TRBJ2-3 TRBV5-1 . . 14 CASSLVSSTDTQYF TGCGCCAGCAGCTTGGTGTCCAGCACAGATACGCAGTATTTT
TRBJ2-1 TRBV6-4 . TRBD1 17 CASSDSTGGFSYNEQFF TGTGCCAGCAGTGACTCTACAGGGGGCTTCTCCTACAATGAGCAGTTCTTC
TRBJ1-2 TRBV28 . . 14 CASSFLSTGYGYTF TGTGCCAGCAGTTTTTTAAGTACTGGCTATGGCTACACCTTC
TRBJ2-2 TRBV18 . . 16 CASSPQGPGSVGELFF TGTGCCAGCTCACCACAGGGTCCGGGTTCCGTCGGGGAGCTGTTTTTT
TRBJ1-2 TRBV29-1 . . 12 CSAERENYGYTF TGCAGCGCGGAACGGGAAAACTATGGCTACACCTTC
TRBJ1-1 TRBV12-3/TRBV12-4 . . 10 CASSQLRAFF TGTGCCAGCAGTCAATTGCGGGCTTTCTTT
TRBJ1-2 TRBV18 . TRBD1 13 CASSTDRIYGYTF TGTGCCAGCTCAACGGACAGGATATATGGCTACACCTTC
TRBJ1-5 TRBV3-1/TRBV3-2 . . 15 CASSQGQWGNQPQHF TGTGCCAGCAGCCAAGGACAATGGGGGAATCAGCCCCAGCATTTT
TRBJ1-1 TRBV18 . . 13 CASSPQGNTEAFF TGTGCCAGCTCACCTCAGGGGAACACTGAAGCTTTCTTT
TRBJ1-4 TRBV15 . TRBD1 16 CATSRAGGAANEKLFF TGTGCCACCAGCAGGGCAGGGGGCGCGGCTAATGAAAAACTGTTTTTT
TRBJ2-6 TRBV4-1 . . 18 CASSQESGSPSGANVLTF TGCGCCAGCAGCCAAGAATCGGGCAGTCCCTCTGGGGCCAACGTCCTGACTTTC
TRBJ2-2 TRBV6-5 . TRBD2 14 CASRRGVNTGELFF TGTGCCAGCCGACGGGGGGTGAACACCGGGGAGCTGTTTTTT
TRBJ1-4 TRBV9 once . 13 CASSPTLGEKLFF TGTGCCAGCAGCCCCACCCTAGGAGAAAAACTGTTTTTT
TRBJ2-1 TRBV25-1 . . 11 CASSAEAEQFF TGTGCCAGCAGTGCCGAGGCTGAGCAGTTCTTC
TRBJ2-5 TRBV27 . TRBD1 16 CASSLSPTGYQETQYF TGTGCCAGCAGTTTATCCCCGACAGGGTACCAAGAGACCCAGTACTTC
TRBJ1-1 TRBV6-6 . . 12 CASSWVNREAFF TGTGCCAGCAGTTGGGTAAACCGTGAAGCTTTCTTT
TRBJ1-1 TRBV4-1 . . 14 CASSQKTAYTEAFF TGCGCCAGCAGCCAAAAGACAGCCTACACTGAAGCTTTCTTT
TRBJ2-2 TRBV5-1 . . 15 CASSLAGINTGELFF TGCGCCAGCAGCTTGGCCGGGATCAACACCGGGGAGCTGTTTTTT
TRBJ1-6 TRBV6-5 . . 13 CASRDSRDSPLHF TGTGCCAGCAGGGACAGTCGGGATTCACCCCTCCACTTT
TRBJ2-7 TRBV28 . . 15 CASSLYGPGEYEQYF TGTGCCAGCAGTTTATACGGTCCGGGTGAATACGAGCAGTACTTC
TRBJ2-7 TRBV7-2 . TRBD2 15 CASSFRRGVPNEQYF TGTGCCAGCAGCTTTAGGCGGGGGGTCCCCAACGAGCAGTACTTC
TRBJ1-2 TRBV19 . . 13 CASSIGQMDGYTF TGTGCCAGTAGTATAGGACAGATGGATGGCTACACCTTC
TRBJ2-4 TRBV7-9 . . 15 CASSLLLGAKNIQYF TGTGCCAGCAGCTTACTGCTAGGGGCCAAAAACATTCAGTACTTC
TRBJ1-1 TRBV27 . TRBD1 14 CASSTGGAGTEAFF TGTGCCAGCAGTACAGGGGGCGCGGGCACTGAAGCTTTCTTT
TRBJ2-1 TRBV5-4 . . 16 CASSLGGGSSYNEQFF TGTGCCAGCAGCTTAGGGGGGGGCAGCTCCTACAATGAGCAGTTCTTC
TRBJ2-5 TRBV10-1 few . 13 CASSSGPLSPQYF TGCGCCAGCTCGTCAGGGCCCTTATCCCCCCAGTACTTC
TRBJ2-6 TRBV15 . . 17 CATSSWDSSSGANVLTF TGTGCCACCAGCAGTTGGGACTCGAGCTCTGGGGCCAACGTCCTGACTTTC